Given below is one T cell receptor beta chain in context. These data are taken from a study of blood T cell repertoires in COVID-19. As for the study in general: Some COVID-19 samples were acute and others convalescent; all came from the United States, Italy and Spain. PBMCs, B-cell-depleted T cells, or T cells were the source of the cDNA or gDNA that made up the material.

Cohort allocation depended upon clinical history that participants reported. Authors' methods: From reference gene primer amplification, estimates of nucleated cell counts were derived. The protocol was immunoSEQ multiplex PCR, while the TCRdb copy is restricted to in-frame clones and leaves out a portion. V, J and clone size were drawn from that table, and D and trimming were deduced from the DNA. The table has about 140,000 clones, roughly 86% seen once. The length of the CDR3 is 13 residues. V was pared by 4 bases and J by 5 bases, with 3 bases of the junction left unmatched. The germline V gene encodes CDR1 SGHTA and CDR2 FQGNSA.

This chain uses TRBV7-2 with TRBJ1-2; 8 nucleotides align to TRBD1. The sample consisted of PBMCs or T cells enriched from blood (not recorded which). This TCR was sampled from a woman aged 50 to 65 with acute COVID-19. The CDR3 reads CASSSDRAYGYTF. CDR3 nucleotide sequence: TGTGCCAGCAGCTCGGACAGGGCTTATGGCTACACCTTC.